The 7 T cell receptor beta chains given below trace back to one sample, sequenced in a study of blood T cell repertoires in COVID-19. TCRdb's table, derived via immunoSEQ multiplex PCR, lists solely in-frame clones and lacks some. The data contain 290,000 or so clones, about 85% of them singletons. Sequencing was performed on peripheral blood. The source is a man younger than 35 with active or convalescent COVID-19.

This clone came up a few times. The gene calls are TRBV29-1 and TRBJ1-5; D ambiguous. Germline lookup yields CDR1 SQVTM and CDR2 ANQGSEA. Trimming stripped 5 bases from V and 0 bases from J, with 5 bases between. The CDR3 is made up of 12 amino acids. CDR3 in DNA: TGCAGCGTTTCCAATAGCAATCAGCCCCAGCATTTT. The encoded protein is CSVSNSNQPQHF.

The chain uses TRBV5-6 and TRBJ2-7; TRBD2 aligns across 7 bases. The CDR3 has 16 residues. From germline, CDR1 is SGHDT and CDR2 YYEEEE. Trimming cost V 3 bases and J 3 bases; bases outside gene matches: 12. CDR3 amino acids: CASSWGVASGHYEQYF. In DNA, the CDR3 is TGTGCCAGCAGCTGGGGTGTGGCTAGCGGACACTACGAGCAGTACTTC.

V is TRBV11-2 and J is TRBJ2-7; 7 nucleotides agree with TRBD1. This CDR3 is 14 amino acids long. Trimming removed 1 base from V and 2 bases from J; junction bases left unmatched: 2. Germline CDR1 and CDR2: SGHAT and FQNNGV. CDR3 DNA sequence: TGTGCCAGCAGCTTAGGGGGACAGCCCTACGAGCAGTACTTC. This encodes CASSLGGQPYEQYF.

This clone was detected a few times. The chain combines TRBV28 with TRBJ1-3; a weak D match, TRBD1 (6 bases). Germline V gene lookup returns CDR1 MDHEN and CDR2 SYDVKM. V was pared by 6 bases and J by 4 bases, with 16 bases between. This CDR3 has 15 residues. CDR3 bases: TGTGCCAGCAGCTCCCCACAGGGTGGGGGAAACACCATATATTTT. This encodes CASSSPQGGGNTIYF.

This clone has only a few counts. The chain links TRBV6-2 or TRBV6-3 to TRBJ2-7; D perhaps matches TRBD2 (6 bases). V dropped 2 bases and J dropped 5 bases, with 16 bases sitting between them. Germline V lookup: CDR1 MNHEY, CDR2 SVGEGT. The CDR3 totals 15 residues. CDR3 nucleotide sequence: TGTGCCAGCAGTTACGACCCGAGGAGGGCCCACGAGCAGTACTTC. It specifies CASSYDPRRAHEQYF.

This chain connects TRBV28 to TRBJ1-2; perhaps TRBD1 as D (6 bases). The CDR3 is 13 residues long. From germline, CDR1 is MDHEN and CDR2 SYDVKM. CDR3 residues: CGCRGGFAYGYTF. CDR3 coding DNA: TGTGGATGTAGAGGGGGTTTTGCGTATGGCTACACCTTC.

J is TRBJ2-2 and V is TRBV5-1, with 7 bases that match TRBD1. The CDR3 has 19 amino acids. From germline, CDR1 is SGHRS and CDR2 YFSETQ. With V trimmed by 5 bases and J by 2 bases, 18 bases remained unmatched. DNA for the CDR3: TGCGCCAGCAGGCCGTGGGGGACAGTCATCTCCCAAAACACCGGGGAGCTGTTTTTT. This encodes CASRPWGTVISQNTGELFF.